This T cell receptor (beta chain) was captured in a study of blood T cell repertoires in COVID-19. Study information: Researchers got acute and convalescent COVID-19 samples from the United States, Italy and Spain. The cDNA or gDNA used as material had been derived from T cells, B-cell-depleted T cells, or PBMCs.

Trimming cost V 3 bases and J 1 base; bases outside gene matches: 0. The germline gives CDR1 SEHNR, CDR2 FQNEAQ (reference sequence). The length of the CDR3 is 15 residues. Worth noting for this clone: Other DNA variants within this sample encode the same CDR3.

In the original workflow: Reference gene primer amplification gave estimated nucleated cell counts. Clones were sequenced by immunoSEQ multiplex PCR, and TCRdb holds only the in-frame ones, with some missing. For V, J and clone size, that table is used; D and trimming come from the DNA. The data contain over 200,000 clones, around 80% of them seen just once; the ten biggest clones take up approximately 5.4%. This TCR derives from a human donor in a cohort sampled during active COVID-19. What was sequenced was peripheral blood. The V gene is TRBV7-9, the J gene TRBJ2-1; 10 positions agree with TRBD1. The CDR3 DNA reads as TGTGCCAGCAGCTTGGGACAGGGGTCCTACAATGAGCAGTTCTTC. Amino acid sequence: CASSLGQGSYNEQFF.